The TCR beta chain under discussion was sequenced for a study of blood T cell repertoires in COVID-19. The method was immunoSEQ multiplex PCR; TCRdb's version includes in-frame clones alone and lacks a portion of them. Here the sample spans around 220,000 clones, about 90% being singletons. The sample was peripheral blood. The TCR comes from a man aged 18 to 35 with active or convalescent COVID-19.

The chain's CDR3 is CASSGQPRRVYSYNEQFF. DNA of the CDR3: TGTGCCAGCAGCGGACAGCCACGAAGAGTATACTCCTACAATGAGCAGTTCTTC. The chain combines TRBV28 with TRBJ2-1; possible D gene TRBD1, 6 bases. CDR1 MDHEN and CDR2 SYDVKM come from the germline V gene. V dropped 6 bases and J dropped 0 bases, with 21 bases sitting between them. The CDR3 sequence is 18 residues long.